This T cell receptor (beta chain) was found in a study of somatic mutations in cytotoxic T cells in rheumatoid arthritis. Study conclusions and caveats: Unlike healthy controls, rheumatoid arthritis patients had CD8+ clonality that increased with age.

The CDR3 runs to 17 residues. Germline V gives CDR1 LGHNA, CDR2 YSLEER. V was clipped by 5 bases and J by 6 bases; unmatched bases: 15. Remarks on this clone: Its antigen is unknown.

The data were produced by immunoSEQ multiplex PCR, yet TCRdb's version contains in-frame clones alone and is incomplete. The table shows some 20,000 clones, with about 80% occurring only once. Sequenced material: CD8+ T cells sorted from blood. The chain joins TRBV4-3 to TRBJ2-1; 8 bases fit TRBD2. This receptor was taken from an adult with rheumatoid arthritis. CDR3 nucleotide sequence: TGCGCCAGCAGCGGAAAAGGAGCAGCGGGAGAGGCCAATGAGCAGTTCTTC. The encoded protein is CASSGKGAAGEANEQFF.